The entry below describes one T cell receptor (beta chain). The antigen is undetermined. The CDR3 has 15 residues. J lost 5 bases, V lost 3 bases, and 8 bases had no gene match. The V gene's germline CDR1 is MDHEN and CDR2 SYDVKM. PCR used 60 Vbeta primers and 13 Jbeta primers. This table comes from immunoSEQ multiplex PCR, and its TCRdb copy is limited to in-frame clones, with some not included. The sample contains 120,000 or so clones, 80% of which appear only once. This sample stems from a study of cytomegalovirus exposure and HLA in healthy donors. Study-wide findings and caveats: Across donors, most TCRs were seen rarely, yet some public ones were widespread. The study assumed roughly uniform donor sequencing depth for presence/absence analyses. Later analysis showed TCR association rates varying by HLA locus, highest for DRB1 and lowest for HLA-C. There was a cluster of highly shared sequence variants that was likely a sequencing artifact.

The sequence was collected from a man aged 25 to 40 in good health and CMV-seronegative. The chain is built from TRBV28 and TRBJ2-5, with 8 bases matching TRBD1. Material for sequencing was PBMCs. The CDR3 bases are TGTGCCAGCAGTTTTGGGCAGGGGGCGCGGGAGACCCAGTACTTC. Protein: CASSFGQGARETQYF.